A single TCR beta chain is shown here with its context. The junction does not match germline at one end; this may be a read error. In the authors' methods: Using the CDR3 differences seen across clinicopathological groups, the authors built a distant-metastasis classifier for papillary thyroid cancer, which was meant to discriminate distant-metastatic patients. TCRdb re-processed the PCR reads through MiXCR. None of the V and J calls come from the authors' own analysis; TCRdb made them. The sample consists of tens of thousands of clones, 23% of them appearing once. Patients were all untreated before their thyroid surgery. The sample belongs to a study of metastatic and nonmetastatic thyroid tumors. The CDR3 is 12 residues long. Germline V gives CDR1 MNHEY, CDR2 SMNVEV (reference sequence).

The sequence came from a female donor with papillary thyroid cancer or a benign thyroid nodule (not recorded which). Some clones in this sample may be carry-over from other donors' samples. The V and J genes are TRBV27 and TRBJ1-6; D remains ambiguous. Source material: blood. This CDR3 reads CASSLRDSPIHF. As DNA, the CDR3 is TGTGCCAGCAGTTTAAGGGATTCACCCATCCACTTT.